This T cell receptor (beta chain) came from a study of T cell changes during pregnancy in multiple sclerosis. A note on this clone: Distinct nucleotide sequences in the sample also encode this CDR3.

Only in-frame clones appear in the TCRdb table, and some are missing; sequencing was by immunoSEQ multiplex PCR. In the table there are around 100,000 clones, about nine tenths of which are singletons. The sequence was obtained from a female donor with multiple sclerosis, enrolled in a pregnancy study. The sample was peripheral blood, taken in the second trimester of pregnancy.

Here the CDR3 reads CASSQLTATNEKLFF. The CDR3 DNA is TGCGCCAGCAGCCAGCTGACTGCAACTAATGAAAAACTGTTTTTT. The genes are TRBV5-1 and TRBJ1-4, with unresolved D. Germline V gene data show CDR1 as SGHRS and CDR2 as YFSETQ. V shed 4 bases and J shed 0 bases, with 10 bases lying between them. The CDR3 loop spans 15 amino acids.